This entry concerns a single T cell receptor (beta chain). Its antigen is as yet unknown. This record belongs to a study of naive and memory T cell subsets. Findings of the study overall: Naive and memory subsets had different power law exponents for TCR abundance. No ground truth validated the naive and memory repertoire findings.

CDR3 length equals 11 residues. Germline CDR1 is LGHDT and CDR2 is YNNKEL (reference sequence). V gave up 7 bases and J gave up 8 bases, with 9 bases separating them. Both TRBC1 and TRBC2 were covered by a beta constant-region primer of two equimolar oligonucleotides. Four rounds of PCR amplified the ligated cDNA using nested alpha and beta constant-region primers plus SP2. A single record per CDR3 protein comes from TCRdb applying MiXCR to the UMI-ligation and nested PCR reads. The sample records some 85,000 distinct CDR3 sequences, about an eighth being singletons. Four subsets defined by CD45RA and CD27 were sorted after CD3, CD4, CD8 and live/dead staining.

The specimen was central memory CD4+ T cells from blood. This TCR was recovered from a human donor in good health. V is TRBV3-1 and J is TRBJ2-1, with D perhaps given as TRBD1 or TRBD2 (5 bases each). For the CDR3, the DNA is TGTGCCAGCACCCTGGGACATGAGCAGTTCTTC. It encodes CASTLGHEQFF.